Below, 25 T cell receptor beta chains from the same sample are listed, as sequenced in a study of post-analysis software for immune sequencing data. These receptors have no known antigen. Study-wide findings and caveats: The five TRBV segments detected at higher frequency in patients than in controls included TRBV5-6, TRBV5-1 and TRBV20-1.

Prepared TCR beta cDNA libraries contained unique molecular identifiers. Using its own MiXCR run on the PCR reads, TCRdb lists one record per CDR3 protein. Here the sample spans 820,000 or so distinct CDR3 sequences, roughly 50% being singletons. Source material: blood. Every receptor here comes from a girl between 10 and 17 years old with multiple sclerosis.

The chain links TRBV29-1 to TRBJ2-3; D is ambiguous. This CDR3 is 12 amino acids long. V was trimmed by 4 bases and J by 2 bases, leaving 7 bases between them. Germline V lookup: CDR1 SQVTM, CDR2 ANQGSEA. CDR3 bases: TGCAGCGTTGTGGTTACCACAGATACGCAGTATTTT. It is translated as CSVVVTTDTQYF.

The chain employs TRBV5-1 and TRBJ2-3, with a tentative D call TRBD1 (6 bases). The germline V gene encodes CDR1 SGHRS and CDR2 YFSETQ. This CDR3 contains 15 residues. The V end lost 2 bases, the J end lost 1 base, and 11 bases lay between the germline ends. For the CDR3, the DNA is TGCGCCAGCAGCTTTTCAGGACAGCGCACAGATACGCAGTATTTT. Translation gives CASSFSGQRTDTQYF.

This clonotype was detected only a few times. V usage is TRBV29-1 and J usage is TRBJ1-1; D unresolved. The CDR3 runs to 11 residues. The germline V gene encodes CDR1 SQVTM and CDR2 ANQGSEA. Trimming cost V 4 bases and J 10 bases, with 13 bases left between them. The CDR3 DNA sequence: TGCAGCGTTGTAGGAGGGCCAAGAGCTTTCTTT. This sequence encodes CSVVGGPRAFF.

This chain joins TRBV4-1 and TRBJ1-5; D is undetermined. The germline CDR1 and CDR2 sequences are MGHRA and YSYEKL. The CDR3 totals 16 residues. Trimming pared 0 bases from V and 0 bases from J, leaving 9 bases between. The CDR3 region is CASSQERQYSNQPQHF. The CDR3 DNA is TGCGCCAGCAGCCAAGAGCGGCAGTATAGCAATCAGCCCCAGCATTTT.

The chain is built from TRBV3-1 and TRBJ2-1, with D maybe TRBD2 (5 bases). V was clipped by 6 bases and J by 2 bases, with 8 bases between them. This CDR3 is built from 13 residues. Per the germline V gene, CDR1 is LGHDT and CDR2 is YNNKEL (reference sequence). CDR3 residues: CASREAAYNEQFF. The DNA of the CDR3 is TGTGCCAGCAGAGAAGCGGCCTACAATGAGCAGTTCTTC.

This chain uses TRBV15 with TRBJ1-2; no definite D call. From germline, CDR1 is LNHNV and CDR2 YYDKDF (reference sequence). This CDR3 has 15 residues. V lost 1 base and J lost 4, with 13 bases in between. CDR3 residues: CATSRGILEAYGYTF. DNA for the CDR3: TGTGCCACCAGCAGAGGGATCCTGGAGGCCTATGGCTACACCTTC. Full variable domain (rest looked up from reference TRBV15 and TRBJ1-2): DAMVIQNPRYQVTQFGKPVTLSCSQTLNHNVMYWYQQKSSQAPKLLFHYYDKDFNNEADTPDNFQSRRPNTSFCFLDIRSPGLGDTAMYLCATSRGILEAYGYTFGSGTRLTVV.

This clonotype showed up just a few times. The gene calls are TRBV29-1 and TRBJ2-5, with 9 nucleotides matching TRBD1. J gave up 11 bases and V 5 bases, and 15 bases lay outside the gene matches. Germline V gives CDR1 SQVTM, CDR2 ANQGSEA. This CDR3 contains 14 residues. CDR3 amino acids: CSVTTGTGRVKQYF. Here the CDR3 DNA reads TGCAGCGTTACTACCGGGACAGGGAGAGTTAAGCAGTACTTC.

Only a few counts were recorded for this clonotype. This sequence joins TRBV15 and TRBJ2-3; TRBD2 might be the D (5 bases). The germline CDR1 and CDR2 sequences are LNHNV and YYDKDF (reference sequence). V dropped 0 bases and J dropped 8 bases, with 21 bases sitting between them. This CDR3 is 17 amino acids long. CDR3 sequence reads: CATSRETGLSDHGTQYF. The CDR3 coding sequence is TGTGCCACCAGCAGAGAAACTGGCCTTAGCGATCACGGTACGCAGTATTTT.

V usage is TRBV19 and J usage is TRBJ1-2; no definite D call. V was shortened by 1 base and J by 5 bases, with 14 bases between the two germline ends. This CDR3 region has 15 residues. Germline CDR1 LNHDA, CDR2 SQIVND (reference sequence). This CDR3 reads CASSIVTANLYGYTF. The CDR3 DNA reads TGTGCCAGTAGTATAGTTACTGCGAACCTGTATGGCTACACCTTC.

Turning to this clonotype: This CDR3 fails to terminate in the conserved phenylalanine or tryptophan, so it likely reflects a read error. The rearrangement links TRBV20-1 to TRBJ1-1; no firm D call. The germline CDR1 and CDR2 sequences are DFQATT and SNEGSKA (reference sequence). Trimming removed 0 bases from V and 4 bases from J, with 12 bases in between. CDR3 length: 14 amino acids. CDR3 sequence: CSARDSGRSTEAFC. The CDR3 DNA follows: TGCAGTGCTAGAGATAGCGGGAGGAGCACTGAAGCTTTCTGT.

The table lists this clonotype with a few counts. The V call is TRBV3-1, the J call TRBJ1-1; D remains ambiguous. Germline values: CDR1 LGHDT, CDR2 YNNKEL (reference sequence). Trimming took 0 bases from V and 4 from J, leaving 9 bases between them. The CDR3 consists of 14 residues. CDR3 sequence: CASSQEGSITEAFF. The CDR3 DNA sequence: TGTGCCAGCAGCCAAGAAGGGAGTATCACTGAAGCTTTCTTT.

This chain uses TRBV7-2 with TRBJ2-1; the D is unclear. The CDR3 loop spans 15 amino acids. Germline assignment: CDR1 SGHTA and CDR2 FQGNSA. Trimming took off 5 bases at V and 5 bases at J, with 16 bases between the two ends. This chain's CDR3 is CASSPFRLGNNEQFF. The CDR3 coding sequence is TGTGCCAGCAGCCCGTTTAGGTTGGGGAACAATGAGCAGTTCTTC.

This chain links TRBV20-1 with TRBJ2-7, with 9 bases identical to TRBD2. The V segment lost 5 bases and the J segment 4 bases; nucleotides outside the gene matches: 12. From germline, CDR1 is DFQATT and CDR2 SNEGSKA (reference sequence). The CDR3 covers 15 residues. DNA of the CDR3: TGCAGTGCTCCATCCCCGCTAGCGGGATTTTACGAGCAGTACTTC. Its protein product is CSAPSPLAGFYEQYF.

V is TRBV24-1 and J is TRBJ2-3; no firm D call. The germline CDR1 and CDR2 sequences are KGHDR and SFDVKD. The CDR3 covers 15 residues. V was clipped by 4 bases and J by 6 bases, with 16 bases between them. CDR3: CATSDATTNQDTQYF. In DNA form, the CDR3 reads TGTGCCACCAGTGACGCCACCACTAACCAGGATACGCAGTATTTT.

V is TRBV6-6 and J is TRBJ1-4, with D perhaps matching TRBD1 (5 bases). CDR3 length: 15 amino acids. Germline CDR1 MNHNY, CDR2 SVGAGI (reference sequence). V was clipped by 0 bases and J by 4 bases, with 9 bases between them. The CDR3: CASSYSPGNNEKLFF. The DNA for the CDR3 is TGTGCCAGCAGTTACTCGCCAGGGAATAATGAAAAACTGTTTTTT.

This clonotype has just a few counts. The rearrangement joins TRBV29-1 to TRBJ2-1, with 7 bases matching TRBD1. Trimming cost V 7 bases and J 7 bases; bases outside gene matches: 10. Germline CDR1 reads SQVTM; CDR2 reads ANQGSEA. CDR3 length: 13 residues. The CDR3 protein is CSAAGTVKNEQFF. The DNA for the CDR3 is TGCAGCGCGGCCGGGACAGTTAAAAATGAGCAGTTCTTC.

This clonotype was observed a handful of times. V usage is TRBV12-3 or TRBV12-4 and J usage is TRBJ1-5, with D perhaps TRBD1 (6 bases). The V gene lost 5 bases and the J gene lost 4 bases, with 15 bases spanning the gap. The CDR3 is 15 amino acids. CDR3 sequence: CASSPNRDGNQPQHF. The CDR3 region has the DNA TGTGCCAGCAGTCCTAACAGGGACGGGAATCAGCCCCAGCATTTT.

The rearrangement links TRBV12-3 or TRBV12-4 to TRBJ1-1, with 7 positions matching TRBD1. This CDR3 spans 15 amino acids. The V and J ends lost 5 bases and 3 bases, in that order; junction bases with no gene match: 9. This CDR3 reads CASSTTDRVHTEAFF. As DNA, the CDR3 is TGTGCCAGCAGTACTACCGACAGGGTCCACACTGAAGCTTTCTTT.

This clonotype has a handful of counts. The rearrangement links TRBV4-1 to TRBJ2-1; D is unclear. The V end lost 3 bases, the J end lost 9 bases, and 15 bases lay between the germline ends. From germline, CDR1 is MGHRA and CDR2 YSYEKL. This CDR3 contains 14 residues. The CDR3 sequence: CASSQIEPAGEQFF. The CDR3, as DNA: TGCGCCAGCAGCCAGATCGAACCCGCTGGTGAGCAGTTCTTC.

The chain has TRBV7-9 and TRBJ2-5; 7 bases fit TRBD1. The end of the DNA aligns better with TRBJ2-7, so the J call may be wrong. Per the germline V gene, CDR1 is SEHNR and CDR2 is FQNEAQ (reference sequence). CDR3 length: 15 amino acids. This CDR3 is CASSAYRGLVHEQYF. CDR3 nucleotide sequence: TGTGCCAGCAGCGCCTACAGGGGATTGGTCCACGAGCAGTACTTC.

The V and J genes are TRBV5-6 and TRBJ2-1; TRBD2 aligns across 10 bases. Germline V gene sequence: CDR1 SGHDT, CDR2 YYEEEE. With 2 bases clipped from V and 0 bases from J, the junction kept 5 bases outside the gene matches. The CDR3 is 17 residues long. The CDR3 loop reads CASSLGSGRSSYNEQFF. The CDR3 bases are TGTGCCAGCAGCTTAGGTAGCGGGAGGAGCTCCTACAATGAGCAGTTCTTC.

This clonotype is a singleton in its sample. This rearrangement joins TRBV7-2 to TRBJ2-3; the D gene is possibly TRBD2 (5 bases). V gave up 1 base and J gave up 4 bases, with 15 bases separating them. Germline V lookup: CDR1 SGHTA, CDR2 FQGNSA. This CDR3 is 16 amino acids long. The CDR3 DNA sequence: TGTGCCAGCAGCTTAGACGGCCCCCGGCGGGCAGATACGCAGTATTTT. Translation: CASSLDGPRRADTQYF.

DNA of the CDR3: TGCAGTGCCTGGGACAGGTCCTACACCTTC. This codes for CSAWDRSYTF. This chain joins TRBV20-1 and TRBJ1-2; 8 bases fit TRBD1. The ends lost 6 bases at V and 10 bases at J; junction bases unmatched: 4. CDR3 length: 10 amino acids. Looked up from germline, CDR1 is DFQATT and CDR2 is SNEGSKA (reference sequence).

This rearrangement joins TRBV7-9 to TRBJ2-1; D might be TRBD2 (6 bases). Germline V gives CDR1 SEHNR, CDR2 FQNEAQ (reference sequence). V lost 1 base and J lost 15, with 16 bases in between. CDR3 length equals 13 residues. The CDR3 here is CASSLGVREKRFF. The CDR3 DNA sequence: TGTGCCAGCAGCTTAGGCGTGCGGGAAAAGCGGTTCTTC. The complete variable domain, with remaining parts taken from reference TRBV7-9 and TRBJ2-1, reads DTGVSQNPRHKITKRGQNVTFRCDPISEHNRLYWYRQTLGQGPEFLTYFQNEAQLEKSRLLSDRFSAERPKGSFSTLEIQRTEQGDSAMYLCASSLGVREKRFFGPGTRLTVL.

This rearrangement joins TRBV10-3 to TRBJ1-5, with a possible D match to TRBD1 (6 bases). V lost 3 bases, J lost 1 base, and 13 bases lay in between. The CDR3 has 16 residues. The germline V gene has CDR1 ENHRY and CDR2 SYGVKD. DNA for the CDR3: TGTGCCATCAGTGATCCGGGACACCTAAGCAATCAGCCCCAGCATTTT. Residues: CAISDPGHLSNQPQHF.